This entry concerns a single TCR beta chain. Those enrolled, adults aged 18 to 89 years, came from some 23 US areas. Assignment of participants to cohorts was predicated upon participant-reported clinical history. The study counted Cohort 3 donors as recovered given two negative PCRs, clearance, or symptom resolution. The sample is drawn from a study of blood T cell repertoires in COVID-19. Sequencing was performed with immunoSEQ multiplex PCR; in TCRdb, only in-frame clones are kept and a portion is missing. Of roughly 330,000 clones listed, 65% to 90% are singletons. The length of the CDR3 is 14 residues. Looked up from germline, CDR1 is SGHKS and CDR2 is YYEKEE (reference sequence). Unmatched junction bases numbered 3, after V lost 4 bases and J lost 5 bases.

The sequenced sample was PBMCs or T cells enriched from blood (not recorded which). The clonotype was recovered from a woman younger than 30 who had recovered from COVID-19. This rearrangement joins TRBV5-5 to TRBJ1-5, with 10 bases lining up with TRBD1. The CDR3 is CASSQGQGDQPQHF. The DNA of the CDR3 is TGTGCCAGCAGCCAAGGACAGGGGGATCAGCCCCAGCATTTT.